The entry that follows covers one TCR beta chain sequence. The CDR3 totals 13 residues. The J segment lost 7 bases and the V segment lost 5 bases, leaving 7 bases of the junction unmatched. Looked up from germline, CDR1 is SGHVS and CDR2 is FQNEAQ. The sample belongs to a study of blood T cell repertoires in COVID-19. In the study overall: Whether acute or convalescent, the COVID-19 samples came from the United States, Italy and Spain. T cells, B-cell-depleted T cells, or PBMCs supplied cDNA or gDNA.

Original processing methods: Amplification from reference gene primers served as the basis for estimated nucleated cell counts. Profiling relied on immunoSEQ multiplex PCR, and the TCRdb table lists in-frame clones only, not all of them. V, J and clone size are those of that table, while D and trimming were read from the DNA. The sample lists some 100,000 clones, almost 90% occurring once. What was sequenced was peripheral blood. V gene TRBV7-8 combines with J gene TRBJ2-7, with 8 nucleotides matching TRBD1. The clonotype comes from a woman in her 70s with acute or convalescent COVID-19. CDR3 protein: CASSPRTGREQYF. CDR3 nucleotide sequence: TGTGCCAGCAGCCCTAGGACAGGGCGGGAGCAGTACTTC.